This TCR beta chain appears in the sequencing data of a study of shared clonotypes between healthy human individuals. Study-level information: The study enrolled a couple of women and a few men aged 18 to 49.

Overall study results and limits: The sampled material consisted only of blood, and tissue repertoires are likely to differ.

This clone occurred a few times. Its antigen is still unknown. Roughly 30,000 T cell genomes, or around 300 ng DNA, went into unsorted PBMC replicate PCRs. The sequencing of unsorted PBMC DNA took place on ten immunoSEQ deep assay plates. The method was immunoSEQ multiplex PCR; TCRdb's version includes in-frame clones alone and lacks a portion of them. This repertoire shows 400,000 to 600,000 clones, roughly 85% found once; its top ten account for roughly an eighth. CDR3 length equals 18 residues. The V gene lost 2 bases and the J gene lost 0 bases, with 18 bases spanning the gap. Per the germline V gene, CDR1 is MNHNS and CDR2 is SASEGT.

This receptor was identified in a middle-aged woman in good health. Some clones in this sample may be carry-over from other donors' samples. The rearrangement uses TRBV6-1 and TRBJ2-3; possibly TRBD2 for D (6 bases). Sequencing was performed on PBMCs. CDR3 nucleotide sequence: TGTGCCAGCAGTGAAAGTGGGGGGTTCAGCACTAGCACAGATACGCAGTATTTT. It specifies CASSESGGFSTSTDTQYF.